This T cell receptor (beta chain) was sequenced in a study of blood T cells in healthy people across ages. Across the study: About one barcoded beta molecule per two T cells was captured by template switching.

A remark on this clonotype: A read error is possible here, since a much larger clone lies one base away.

It was with a sample-barcoded 5' primer and a J-beta primer mix that a second PCR of about 6 to 12 cycles was run. One entry per CDR3 protein, called by TCRdb with MiXCR from the 5' RACE reads. The sample lists about 940,000 distinct CDR3 sequences; around 46% were seen once. The CDR3 covers 15 residues. After removal of 6 bases from V and 11 bases from J, the junction contained 16 bases not matched to a gene. Healthy Caucasian individuals from Russia aged roughly 6 to 100 were enrolled as donors. In each sample, at least 7 million PBMCs were isolated. V usage is TRBV12-3 or TRBV12-4 and J usage is TRBJ2-5; 9 positions agree with TRBD2. Source material: blood. The sequence derives from a man aged 25-45 years in good health. The CDR3 loop reads CASSPASGVINEQYF. In DNA form, the CDR3 reads TGTGCCAGCAGCCCGGCTAGCGGGGTAATCAATGAGCAGTACTTC.